This TCR beta chain was sequenced during a study of blood T cells in healthy people across ages. A second about 6 to 11 cycle PCR used barcoded and J-beta primers. Using its own MiXCR run on the 5' RACE reads, TCRdb lists one record per CDR3 protein. The sample lists some 1,000,000 distinct CDR3 sequences; 25% were seen once. In this sample, this clonotype turned up a few times. The junction departs from germline at one end; a sequencing error may be responsible. This CDR3 comprises 12 residues. The germline V gene encodes CDR1 SQVTM and CDR2 ANQGSEA. This same sample was also taken into another study, of T cells of mothers and their children.

Input material: blood. This chain links TRBV29-1 with TRBJ2-3; D is unclear. This TCR was recovered from a girl aged 2-9 years in good health. The CDR3 here is CSVEGGPDAQYF. CDR3 DNA: TGCAGCGTTGAAGGGGGTCCAGATGCGCAGTATTTT.